This passage covers 2 T cell receptor beta chains from one sample sequenced in a study of B cell selection in AIRE deficiency. Regulatory T cells were sorted as CD4+CD25hiCD127low/negative cells. Only in-frame clones appear in the TCRdb table, and some are missing; sequencing was by immunoSEQ multiplex PCR. The data contain over 20,000 clones, around 90% of them singletons. The sequenced sample consisted of CD4+CD25+ Tregs sorted from PBMCs. The receptors were sampled from a human donor in good health.

The chain has TRBV11-2 and TRBJ1-2; 9 positions agree with TRBD1. This CDR3 is built from 13 residues. Germline CDR1 SGHAT, CDR2 FQNNGV. V dropped 4 bases and J dropped 7; count of bases not matched to a gene: 4. For the CDR3, the DNA is TGTGCCAGCAGCTCGGACAGGGGAGTTGGCTACACCTTC. Translated, it gives CASSSDRGVGYTF.

The chain has TRBV14 and TRBJ1-3; D not resolved. From germline, CDR1 is SGHDN and CDR2 FVKESK. This CDR3 has 14 residues. V shed 0 bases and J shed 7 bases, with 10 bases lying between them. CDR3 region: CASSQDRDVNTIYF. DNA of the CDR3: TGTGCCAGCAGCCAAGACCGAGATGTGAACACCATATATTTT.